Listed below are T cell receptor beta chains from one sample, sequenced in a study of blood T cell repertoires in COVID-19. Measured with immunoSEQ multiplex PCR; TCRdb has only the in-frame clones, and not every one. The profile shows around 250,000 clones, about 80% of them singletons. Sequenced: PBMCs or T cells enriched from blood (not recorded which). These receptors originate from a man aged 40-49 years who had recovered from COVID-19. Each CDR3 is given with its conserved first and last residue. D genes are given only for firm matches. The size of a clone is reported for some rows only, either as once, few or many, or as a class for expanded clones.

CDR3aa	CDR3nt	d_gene	j_gene	v_gene	abundance
CASSEALVARQLETQYF	TGTGCCAGCAGTGAAGCCCTCGTCGCCAGGCAACTAGAGACCCAGTACTTC	NA	TRBJ2-5	TRBV2	NA
CASSLLGQGNTEAFF	TGTGCCAGCAGTTTACTGGGACAGGGCAACACTGAAGCTTTCTTT	TRBD1	TRBJ1-1	TRBV28	NA
CASHPEGTIQPQHF	TGTGCCAGCCACCCAGAGGGTACGATACAGCCCCAGCATTTT	NA	TRBJ1-5	TRBV28	once
CATREPGVGEQFF	TGTGCCACGCGGGAGCCCGGCGTGGGTGAGCAGTTCTTC	TRBD2	TRBJ2-1	TRBV10-3	NA
CSATGLGGNTIYF	TGCAGCGCCACAGGGTTAGGTGGAAACACCATATATTTT	NA	TRBJ1-3	TRBV29-1	NA
CSVTGTRTYEQYF	TGCAGCGTTACCGGGACACGAACCTACGAGCAGTACTTC	NA	TRBJ2-7	TRBV29-1	NA
CASSIGGRWTGELFF	TGTGCCAGTAGTATCGGGGGAAGGTGGACCGGGGAGCTGTTTTTT	NA	TRBJ2-2	TRBV19	NA
CASSEARAGELFF	TGTGCCAGCAGTGAAGCCCGAGCCGGGGAGCTGTTTTTT	NA	TRBJ2-2	TRBV2	NA
CASSLSPAGGTETQYF	TGCGCCAGCAGCTTGTCGCCGGCGGGAGGAACAGAGACCCAGTACTTC	TRBD2	TRBJ2-5	TRBV5-1	NA
CASSLDRDTEAFF	TGTGCCAGCAGCTTAGACAGGGACACTGAAGCTTTCTTT	NA	TRBJ1-1	TRBV13	NA
CASSVGGFDEQYF	TGTGCCAGCAGCGTGGGGGGGTTCGACGAGCAGTACTTC	TRBD2	TRBJ2-7	TRBV9	NA
CASSFTGATLRAGEKLFF	TGTGCCAGCAGTTTCACAGGGGCGACCCTACGGGCGGGTGAAAAACTGTTTTTT	TRBD1	TRBJ1-4	TRBV27	once
CASRPRTGMDQPQHF	TGTGCCAGCAGACCCCGGACAGGGATGGACCAGCCCCAGCATTTT	TRBD1	TRBJ1-5	TRBV28	NA
CASSSSGRGATAVEQFF	TGCGCCAGCAGTTCTAGCGGGAGAGGTGCCACGGCGGTTGAGCAGTTCTTC	TRBD2	TRBJ2-1	TRBV5-1	NA
CASSSWGTPDTGELFF	TGTGCCAGCAGTTCATGGGGGACACCCGACACCGGGGAGCTGTTTTTT	NA	TRBJ2-2	TRBV6-2/TRBV6-3	NA
CASRSRSQETQYF	TGTGCCAGCAGGTCACGGTCCCAAGAGACCCAGTACTTC	NA	TRBJ2-5	TRBV6-5	NA